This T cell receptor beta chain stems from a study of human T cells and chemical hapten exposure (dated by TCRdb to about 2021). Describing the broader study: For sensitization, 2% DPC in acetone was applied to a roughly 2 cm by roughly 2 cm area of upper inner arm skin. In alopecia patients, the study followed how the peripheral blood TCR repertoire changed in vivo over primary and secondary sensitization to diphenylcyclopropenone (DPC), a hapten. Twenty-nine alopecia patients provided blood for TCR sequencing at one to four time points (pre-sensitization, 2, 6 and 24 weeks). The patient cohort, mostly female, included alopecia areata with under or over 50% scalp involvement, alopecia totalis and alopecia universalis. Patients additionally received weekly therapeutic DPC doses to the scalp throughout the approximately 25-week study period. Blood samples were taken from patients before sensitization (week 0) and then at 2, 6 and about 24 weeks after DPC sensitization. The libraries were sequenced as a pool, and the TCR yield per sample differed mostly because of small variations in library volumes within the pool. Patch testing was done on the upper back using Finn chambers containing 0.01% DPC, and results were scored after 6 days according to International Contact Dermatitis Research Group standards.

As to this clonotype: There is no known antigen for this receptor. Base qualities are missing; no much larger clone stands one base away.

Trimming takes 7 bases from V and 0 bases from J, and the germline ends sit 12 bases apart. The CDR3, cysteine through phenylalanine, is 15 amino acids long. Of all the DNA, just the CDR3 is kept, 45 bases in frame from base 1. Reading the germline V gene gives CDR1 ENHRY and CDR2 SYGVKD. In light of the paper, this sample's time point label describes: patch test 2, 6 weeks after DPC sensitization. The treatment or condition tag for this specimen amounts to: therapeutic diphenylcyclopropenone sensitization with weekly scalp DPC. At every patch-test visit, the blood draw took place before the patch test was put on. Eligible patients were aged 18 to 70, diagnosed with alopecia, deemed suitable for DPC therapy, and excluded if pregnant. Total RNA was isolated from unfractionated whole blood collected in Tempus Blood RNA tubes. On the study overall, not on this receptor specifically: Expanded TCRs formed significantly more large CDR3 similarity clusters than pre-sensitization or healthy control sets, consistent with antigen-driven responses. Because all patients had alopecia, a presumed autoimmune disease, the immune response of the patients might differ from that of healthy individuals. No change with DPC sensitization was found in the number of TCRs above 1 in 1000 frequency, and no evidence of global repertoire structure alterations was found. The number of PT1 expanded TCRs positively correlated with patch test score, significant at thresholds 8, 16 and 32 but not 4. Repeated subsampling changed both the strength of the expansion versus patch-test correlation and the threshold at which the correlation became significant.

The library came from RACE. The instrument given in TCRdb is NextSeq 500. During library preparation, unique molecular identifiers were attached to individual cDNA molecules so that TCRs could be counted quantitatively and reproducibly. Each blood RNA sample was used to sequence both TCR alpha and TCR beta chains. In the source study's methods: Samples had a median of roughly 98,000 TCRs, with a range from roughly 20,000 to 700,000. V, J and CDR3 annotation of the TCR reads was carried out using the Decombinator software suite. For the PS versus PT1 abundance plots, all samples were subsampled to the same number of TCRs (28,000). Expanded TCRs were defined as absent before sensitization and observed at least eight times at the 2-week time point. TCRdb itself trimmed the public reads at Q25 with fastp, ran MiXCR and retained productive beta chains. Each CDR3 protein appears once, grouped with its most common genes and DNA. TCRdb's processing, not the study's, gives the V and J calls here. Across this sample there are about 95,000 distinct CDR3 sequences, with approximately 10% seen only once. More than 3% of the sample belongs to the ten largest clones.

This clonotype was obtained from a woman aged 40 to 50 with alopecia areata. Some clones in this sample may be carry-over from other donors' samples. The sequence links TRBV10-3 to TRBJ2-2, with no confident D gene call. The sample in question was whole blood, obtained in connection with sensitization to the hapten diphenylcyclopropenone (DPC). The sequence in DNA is TGTGCCATCAAAGGCGGCCAGGCGAACACCGGGGAGCTGTTTTTT. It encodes CAIKGGQANTGELFF.